These 18 T cell receptor beta chains were all obtained from the same sample, sequenced in a study of human T cells and chemical hapten exposure. Indicated time point: patch test 3, about 24 weeks after DPC sensitization. The sample's treatment: therapeutic diphenylcyclopropenone sensitization with weekly scalp DPC. TCRdb re-called the RACE reads with MiXCR, one entry per CDR3 protein. The sample lists some 71,000 distinct CDR3 sequences, approximately 10% seen once, with about 1.5% in the top ten. The specimen comprised whole blood, sampled in connection with sensitization to the hapten diphenylcyclopropenone (DPC). These receptors were obtained from a woman aged 50 to 60 with alopecia areata. Some clones in this sample may be carry-over from other donors' samples.

This clonotype was detected many times. Its ends do not fully match the called genes, so a read error is possible. The rearrangement joins TRBV7-7 to TRBJ2-5; unclear D gene. This CDR3 is 15 amino acids long. Germline CDR1 and CDR2: SSHAT and FNYEAQ (reference sequence). For the CDR3, the DNA is TGTGCTAGCAGCCTTGGGTCTATTTCCCAAGAGACCCAGTACTTC. The encoded protein is CASSLGSISQETQYF.

This sequence joins TRBV6-5 and TRBJ2-7, with D maybe TRBD2 (7 bases). The CDR3 spans 15 residues. Germline CDR1 and CDR2: MNHEY and SVGAGI. V shed 5 bases and J shed 6 bases, with 20 bases lying between them. Here the CDR3 reads CASSPKTGGLGEQYF. CDR3 sequence (DNA): TGTGCCAGCAGTCCTAAAACCGGGGGGCTAGGCGAGCAGTACTTC.

This clonotype was found a few times. The chain links TRBV7-2 to TRBJ1-3; D is possibly TRBD1 (5 bases). There are 16 residues in the CDR3. Trimming took 2 bases from V and 0 from J, leaving 11 bases between them. Per the germline V gene, CDR1 is SGHTA and CDR2 is FQGNSA. Here the CDR3 reads CASSLRGSSSGNTIYF. DNA of the CDR3: TGTGCCAGCAGCTTAAGGGGATCGAGCTCTGGAAACACCATATATTTT.

Regarding this clonotype: A junction boundary mismatches the germline segment, possibly from a read error. This chain connects TRBV7-7 to TRBJ2-7; D is perhaps TRBD1 (5 bases). From germline, CDR1 is SSHAT and CDR2 FNYEAQ (reference sequence). The CDR3 is made up of 13 amino acids. DNA of the CDR3: TGTGCTAGCAGCTACCAAAGGGGAAACGAGCAGTACTTC. This codes for CASSYQRGNEQYF.

The chain has TRBV7-6 and TRBJ2-3; 10 nucleotides align to TRBD2. CDR3 size: 19 residues. V lost 2 bases and J lost 4; bases outside the gene matches: 15. Germline-derived CDR1 and CDR2 are SGHVS and FNYEAQ. In DNA, the CDR3 is TGTGCCAGCAGCTTACGACTAGCGGGTTTCTCAGAGATCTCAGATACGCAGTATTTT. This codes for CASSLRLAGFSEISDTQYF.

This clonotype was recorded a few times. V usage is TRBV30 and J usage is TRBJ1-1; possibly TRBD1 for D (6 bases). The CDR3 totals 12 residues. Trimming pared 3 bases from V and 1 base from J, leaving 6 bases between. Germline assignment: CDR1 GTSNPN and CDR2 SVGIG (reference sequence). The CDR3 loop reads CAWRTGNTEAFF. The CDR3 coding sequence is TGTGCCTGGAGGACAGGGAACACTGAAGCTTTCTTT.

This chain joins TRBV5-1 and TRBJ2-3; a possible D gene is TRBD2 (6 bases). V shed 5 bases and J shed 0 bases, with 16 bases lying between them. This CDR3 contains 16 residues. CDR1 is SGHRS, CDR2 YFSETQ, per germline. The CDR3 here is CASSPGGMSSTDTQYF. The CDR3 nucleotides are TGCGCCAGCAGTCCCGGGGGAATGTCGAGCACAGATACGCAGTATTTT.

This clonotype has a count of ten or more. The V and J genes are TRBV7-2 and TRBJ1-2; perhaps TRBD1 as D (6 bases). CDR1 is SGHTA and CDR2 is FQGNSA in the germline V gene. This CDR3 spans 13 amino acids. V was pared by 3 bases and J by 8 bases, with 13 bases between. The CDR3 is CASSLSGVAGYTF. The CDR3 nucleotides are TGTGCCAGCAGCTTGTCAGGGGTCGCCGGCTACACCTTC.

This clonotype was recorded a few times. This rearrangement joins TRBV28 to TRBJ1-5; D gene unclear. The V and J ends lost 2 bases and 6 bases respectively, with 8 bases between them. Germline V gene sequence: CDR1 MDHEN, CDR2 SYDVKM. This CDR3 has 13 residues. CDR3 in DNA: TGTGCCAGCAGTTTAGGAGGGATTCAGCCCCAGCATTTT. This translates into CASSLGGIQPQHF.

The J gene is TRBJ2-7, the V gene TRBV28; no firm D call. Per the germline V gene, CDR1 is MDHEN and CDR2 is SYDVKM. This CDR3 has 12 residues. V gave up 6 bases and J gave up 7 bases, with 13 bases separating them. The CDR3 nucleotides read TGTGCCAGCAGCCCCCCAACCTCGGAGCAGTACTTC. Translated, it gives CASSPPTSEQYF. The whole variable domain, remainder taken from reference TRBV28 and TRBJ2-7, is DVKVTQSSRYLVKRTGEKVFLECVQDMDHENMFWYRQDPGLGLRLIYFSYDVKMKEKGDIPEGYSVSREKKERFSLILESASTNQTSMYLCASSPPTSEQYFGPGTRLTVT.

This chain connects TRBV10-3 to TRBJ2-7, with 9 bases fitting TRBD1. Looked up from germline, CDR1 is ENHRY and CDR2 is SYGVKD. The CDR3 extends over 14 amino acids. Losses at the gene ends were 7 bases for V and 6 bases for J; bases not matched to a gene: 10. CDR3 in DNA: TGTGCCATCAAGCAGACAGGGGGAGCGGGCGAGCAGTACTTC. Its translation is CAIKQTGGAGEQYF.

V and J are TRBV28 and TRBJ2-3; 11 bases map to TRBD2. V gave up 7 bases and J gave up 5 bases; unmatched junction bases: 11. Per the germline V gene, CDR1 is MDHEN and CDR2 is SYDVKM. The CDR3 totals 16 residues. As DNA, the CDR3 is TGTGCCAGCAAACTCGATAGCGGGGGGGCCCGAGATACGCAGTATTTT. It codes for CASKLDSGGARDTQYF.

The sample holds many counts of this clonotype. The genes are TRBV29-1 and TRBJ1-2, with unresolved D. Trimming stripped 0 bases from V and 4 bases from J, with 9 bases between. The CDR3 consists of 13 residues. Looked up from germline, CDR1 is SQVTM and CDR2 is ANQGSEA. The DNA of the CDR3 is TGCAGCGTTGAAGATCAGCAATTCTATGGCTACACCTTC. Protein: CSVEDQQFYGYTF.

At least ten counts were recorded for this clonotype. The rearrangement uses TRBV5-1 and TRBJ2-6; TRBD1 agrees at 8 bases. This CDR3 comprises 18 residues. V dropped 2 bases and J dropped 1; count of bases not matched to a gene: 8. CDR1 is SGHRS, CDR2 YFSETQ, per germline. CDR3 coding DNA: TGCGCCAGCAGCTTTGACAGGGGACCTCCTTCTGGGGCCAACGTCCTGACTTTC. This encodes CASSFDRGPPSGANVLTF.

This clonotype has ten or more counts. The rearrangement joins TRBV5-5 to TRBJ2-5, with D unclear. Germline V gene lookup returns CDR1 SGHKS and CDR2 YYEKEE (reference sequence). The CDR3 extends over 15 amino acids. V dropped 0 bases and J dropped 1 base, with 10 bases sitting between them. The CDR3 nucleotides read TGTGCCAGCAGCTTGGGACCGGCGACCCAAGAGACCCAGTACTTC. Protein: CASSLGPATQETQYF.

This clonotype was detected only a few times. V and J are TRBV14 and TRBJ2-2, with TRBD2 matching over 10 bases. Germline V CDR1 and CDR2: SGHDN, FVKESK. This CDR3 spans 18 amino acids. Germline trimming cut 1 base from V and 7 bases from J; bases unmatched to any gene: 12. CDR3 protein: CASSQVGRLAGVDGELFF. CDR3 in DNA: TGTGCCAGCAGCCAAGTCGGGCGCCTAGCGGGAGTGGACGGGGAGCTGTTTTTT. The whole variable domain, remainder taken from reference TRBV14 and TRBJ2-2, is EAGVTQFPSHSVIEKGQTVTLRCDPISGHDNLYWYRRVMGKEIKFLLHFVKESKQDESGMPNNRFLAERTGGTYSTLKVQPAELEDSGVYFCASSQVGRLAGVDGELFFGEGSRLTVL.

This clonotype has just a few counts. V and J are TRBV7-2 and TRBJ2-6; 9 positions agree with TRBD1. Germline CDR1 SGHTA, CDR2 FQGNSA. With V trimmed by 4 bases and J by 1 base, 11 bases remained unmatched. CDR3 length equals 19 residues. The CDR3 sequence is CASSSHRDRVRSGANVLTF. The CDR3 bases are TGTGCCAGCAGCTCCCACCGGGACAGGGTTAGGTCTGGGGCCAACGTCCTGACTTTC.

This clonotype appeared once. V gene TRBV5-1 combines with J gene TRBJ1-6, with 9 nucleotides matching TRBD1. Trimming at V came to 5 bases and at J to 9 bases, leaving 6 bases not matched to a gene. CDR1 is SGHRS, CDR2 YFSETQ, per germline. There are 14 residues in the CDR3. This CDR3 reads CASRAGTGTSPLHF. DNA of the CDR3: TGCGCCAGCAGGGCGGGGACAGGGACTTCACCCCTCCACTTT.